The rows below give T cell receptor beta chains drawn from one sample of a study of blood T cell repertoires in COVID-19. The assay was immunoSEQ multiplex PCR, and TCRdb's table has in-frame clones only and misses some. Altogether 250,000 to 350,000 clones are present, about nine tenths being singletons, with the ten largest covering 2.2%. The specimen sequenced was peripheral blood. Source of these receptors: a woman aged 25-40 years with COVID-19, enrolled during active disease. CDR3s include the opening cysteine and the closing phenylalanine or tryptophan. The D gene is left open where the match is weak. Clone size is stated in some rows and not others, as once, few, many or a class when expanded.

j_gene,abundance,v_gene,d_gene,CDR3nt,CDR3aa
TRBJ2-1,NA,TRBV19,TRBD2,TGTGCCAGTAGTATGAGCGGGAGGAGTGAGCAGTTCTTC,CASSMSGRSEQFF
TRBJ2-5,NA,TRBV29-1,NA,TGCAGCGTCGCTAGAGTAGAGACCCAGTACTTC,CSVARVETQYF
TRBJ2-6,NA,TRBV29-1,NA,TGCAGCGTTGAGAGCTCTGGGGCCAACGTCCTGACTTTC,CSVESSGANVLTF
TRBJ1-2,NA,TRBV11-2,NA,TGTGCCAGCAGCCCAGGCCTCGGAGGGAACAATGGCTACACCTTC,CASSPGLGGNNGYTF
TRBJ2-5,NA,TRBV11-2,NA,TGTGCCAGCAGCCCAGGGACACTCATTGGGGAGACCCAGTACTTC,CASSPGTLIGETQYF
TRBJ2-7,NA,TRBV28,TRBD2,TGTGCCAGCAGTCTGGGCGGGGGGCCTCGGTACTTC,CASSLGGGPRYF
TRBJ2-5,NA,TRBV7-9,NA,TGTGCCAGCAGCTTAGTGGCAGGGGGGGAGACCCAGTACTTC,CASSLVAGGETQYF
TRBJ1-2,NA,TRBV27,NA,TGTGCCAGCAGTTTGTCCGCGAGGGCCCGAGTCTATGGCTACACCTTC,CASSLSARARVYGYTF
TRBJ2-7,NA,TRBV6-5,NA,TGTGCCAGCAGACGACTAGGTATTGACTACGAGCAGTACTTC,CASRRLGIDYEQYF
TRBJ1-6,NA,TRBV3-1/TRBV3-2,NA,TGTGCCAGCAGCCAAGGTTTAAACAATAATTCACCCCTCCACTTT,CASSQGLNNNSPLHF
TRBJ2-2,few,TRBV7-7,TRBD1,TGTGCCAGCAGTTCAGGGGGCTACGGCACCGGGGAGCTGTTTTTT,CASSSGGYGTGELFF
TRBJ2-6,NA,TRBV3-1/TRBV3-2,NA,TGTGCCAGCAGCCACCCAGGGGCTGGGGCCAACGTCCTGACTTTC,CASSHPGAGANVLTF
TRBJ1-3,NA,TRBV7-2,TRBD1,TGTGCCAGCAGCTTAAACAGGGGGCAAGCTGGAAACACCATATATTTT,CASSLNRGQAGNTIYF
TRBJ2-5,NA,TRBV29-1,NA,TGCAGCGTTGTACCCCGAGACAGCCAAGAGACCCAGTACTTC,CSVVPRDSQETQYF
TRBJ1-3,NA,TRBV5-1,NA,TGCGCCAGCAGCCTTGCTGGAGGCTCCTCTGGAAACACCATATATTTT,CASSLAGGSSGNTIYF
TRBJ1-1,NA,TRBV13,NA,TGTGCCAGCAGCTTAGCGGCTAAGAGGCCAAACACTGAAGCTTTCTTT,CASSLAAKRPNTEAFF
TRBJ2-4,NA,TRBV11-2,NA,TGTGCCAGCAGCTCCCGGAGGGGTTCGGACATTCAGTACTTC,CASSSRRGSDIQYF
TRBJ2-2,NA,TRBV30,TRBD2,TGTGCCTGGAGTAGCGGGAGGGCCGACACCGGGGAGCTGTTTTTT,CAWSSGRADTGELFF
TRBJ2-1,NA,TRBV9,TRBD2,TGTGCCAGCAGCGTAGAGGCGGGAGTTGCCCTTGAGCAGTTCTTC,CASSVEAGVALEQFF
TRBJ2-7,NA,TRBV5-4,NA,TGTGCCAGCGCGTTGGGGGCGGAGATTACCAGCTACGAGCAGTACTTC,CASALGAEITSYEQYF
TRBJ2-1,once,TRBV5-1,NA,TGCGCCAGCAGCTTGCTTCCGGGCGGGACCCCAGGCTACAATGAGCAGTTCTTC,CASSLLPGGTPGYNEQFF
TRBJ2-2,NA,TRBV5-1,NA,TGCGCCAGCAGCTTTTGGACAGATGAGACCGGGGAGCTGTTTTTT,CASSFWTDETGELFF
TRBJ2-7,few,TRBV6-6,TRBD2,TGTGCCAGCAGTTATGGCGGGAGGTACTACGAGCAGTACTTC,CASSYGGRYYEQYF
TRBJ2-2,NA,TRBV15,TRBD2,TGTGCCACCAGCAGAGATCGGCTAGCGGGAGGAGGGACCGGGGAGCTGTTTTTT,CATSRDRLAGGGTGELFF
TRBJ2-3,NA,TRBV5-6,TRBD2,TGTGCCAGCAGCAGTAGACTAGCGGGATATGGCACAGATACGCAGTATTTT,CASSSRLAGYGTDTQYF
TRBJ1-4,NA,TRBV2,NA,TGTGCCAGCTTCGGAGATAGTGGAACAACTAATGAAAAACTGTTTTTT,CASFGDSGTTNEKLFF
TRBJ2-7,NA,TRBV18,TRBD2,TGTGCCAGCTCACCCCCGACTAGCGGGGGCTACGAGCAGTACTTC,CASSPPTSGGYEQYF
TRBJ2-7,NA,TRBV10-3,NA,TGTGCCATCAGTGATGGTGCCATCTCCGAATCGGGGTTATACGAGCAGTACTTC,CAISDGAISESGLYEQYF
TRBJ2-3,NA,TRBV30,NA,TGTGCCTGGAGTGAGTTCGGAGGGACAGATACGCAGTATTTT,CAWSEFGGTDTQYF
TRBJ1-2,NA,TRBV6-5,NA,TGTGCCAGCAGCCAGGAGCCAGGGTCCCCATATGGCTACACCTTC,CASSQEPGSPYGYTF
TRBJ2-2,NA,TRBV9,NA,TGTGCCAGCTCGTTCTCGGGACACAACACCGGGGAGCTGTTTTTT,CASSFSGHNTGELFF
TRBJ1-2,NA,TRBV20-1,NA,TGCAGTGCTACTGACAGTTCAAACTATGGCTACACCTTC,CSATDSSNYGYTF
TRBJ2-7,once,TRBV19,TRBD1,TGTGCCAGTAGTTCCTCGTCGGGACAGATCACCGAGCAGTACTTC,CASSSSSGQITEQYF
TRBJ1-2,NA,TRBV3-1/TRBV3-2,TRBD1,TGTGCCAGCAGCCAAGATATGACAGGGGGCGGCTACACCTTC,CASSQDMTGGGYTF
TRBJ1-1,NA,TRBV9,NA,TGTGCCAGCAGCGTTACAGGGACCACTGAAGCTTTCTTT,CASSVTGTTEAFF
TRBJ2-3,NA,TRBV19,NA,TGTGCCAGTAGTATTTTTGGCGGGGCGAGGGATACGCAGTATTTT,CASSIFGGARDTQYF
TRBJ2-1,NA,TRBV3-1/TRBV3-2,TRBD1,TGTGCCAGCAGCCAAGTCGGGACAGGGAATGAGCAGTTCTTC,CASSQVGTGNEQFF
TRBJ2-3,NA,TRBV3-1/TRBV3-2,TRBD2,TGTGCCAGCAGCCAAGCTGACGGGAGGGCCGGGGATACGCAGTATTTT,CASSQADGRAGDTQYF
TRBJ1-2,NA,TRBV7-6,NA,TGTGCCAGCAGCTTGGGGGGGGGTAGCAATGGCTACACCTTC,CASSLGGGSNGYTF
TRBJ1-1,NA,TRBV18,NA,TGTGCCAGCTCGCAATCTCAAGGGGGTGGCACTGAAGCTTTCTTT,CASSQSQGGGTEAFF
TRBJ1-6,NA,TRBV6-5,NA,TGTGCCAGCTCCGGGGGAGGGGGTAATTCACCCCTCCACTTT,CASSGGGGNSPLHF
TRBJ1-2,NA,TRBV2,NA,TGTGCCAGCAGTGAAAAGAGGAACGAGGGCTACACCTTC,CASSEKRNEGYTF
TRBJ1-2,NA,TRBV19,TRBD1,TGTGCCAGTAGTATAGGGGGACAGGAGGGCTATGGCTACACCTTC,CASSIGGQEGYGYTF
TRBJ1-1,NA,TRBV27,NA,TGTGCCAGCAGCTACTCCGGGACATGGGGCACTGAAGCTTTCTTT,CASSYSGTWGTEAFF
TRBJ2-3,once,TRBV10-3,TRBD2,TGTGCCGTAAAGACTAGCGGGACCACAGATACGCAGTATTTT,CAVKTSGTTDTQYF
TRBJ1-4,NA,TRBV15,NA,TGTGCCACCAGCAGGGCGGACAGCTATAATGAAAAACTGTTTTTT,CATSRADSYNEKLFF
TRBJ1-5,NA,TRBV27,TRBD1,TGTGCCAGCAGAAGCGGGACAGGCGACAATCAGCCCCAGCATTTT,CASRSGTGDNQPQHF
TRBJ2-1,once,TRBV6-5,TRBD2,TGTGCCAGCAGAACCGGGACTAGCGTATATGAGCAGTTCTTC,CASRTGTSVYEQFF